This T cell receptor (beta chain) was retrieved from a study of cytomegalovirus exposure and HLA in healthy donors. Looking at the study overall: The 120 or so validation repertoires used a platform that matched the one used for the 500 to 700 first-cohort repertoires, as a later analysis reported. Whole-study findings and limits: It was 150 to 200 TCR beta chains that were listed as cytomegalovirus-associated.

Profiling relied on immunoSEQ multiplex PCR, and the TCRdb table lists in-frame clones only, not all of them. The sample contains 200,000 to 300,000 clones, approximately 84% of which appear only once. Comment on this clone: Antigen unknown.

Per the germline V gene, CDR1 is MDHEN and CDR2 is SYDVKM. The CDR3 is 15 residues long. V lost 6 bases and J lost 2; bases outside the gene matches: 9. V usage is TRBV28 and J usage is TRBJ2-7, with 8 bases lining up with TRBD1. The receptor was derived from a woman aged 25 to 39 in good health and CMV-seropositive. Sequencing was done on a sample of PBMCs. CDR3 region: CASSRRTGWAYEQYF. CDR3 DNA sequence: TGTGCCAGCAGCCGGAGGACAGGGTGGGCCTACGAGCAGTACTTC.